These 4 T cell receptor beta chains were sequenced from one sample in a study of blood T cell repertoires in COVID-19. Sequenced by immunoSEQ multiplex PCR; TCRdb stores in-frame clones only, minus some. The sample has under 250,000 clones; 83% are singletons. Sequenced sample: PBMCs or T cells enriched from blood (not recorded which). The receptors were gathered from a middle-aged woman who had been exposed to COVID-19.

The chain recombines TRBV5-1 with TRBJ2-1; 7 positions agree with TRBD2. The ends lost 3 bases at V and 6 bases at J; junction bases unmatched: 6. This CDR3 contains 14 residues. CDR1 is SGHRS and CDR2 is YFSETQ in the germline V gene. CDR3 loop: CASSWEGTGNEQFF. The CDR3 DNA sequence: TGCGCCAGCAGCTGGGAGGGGACGGGCAATGAGCAGTTCTTC.

CDR3 nucleotides: TGCGCCAGCAGCCAAGATCCAGGGGGCCGTCAGCCCCAGCATTTT. It yields the protein CASSQDPGGRQPQHF. The chain uses TRBV4-1 and TRBJ1-5; TRBD1 matches 8 bases. The CDR3 spans 15 residues. Looked up from germline, CDR1 is MGHRA and CDR2 is YSYEKL. The J segment lost 6 bases and the V segment lost 0 bases, leaving 4 bases of the junction unmatched.

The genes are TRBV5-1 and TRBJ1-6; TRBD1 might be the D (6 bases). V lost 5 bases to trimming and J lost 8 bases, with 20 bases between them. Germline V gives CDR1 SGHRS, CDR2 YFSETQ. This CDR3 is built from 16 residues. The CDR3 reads CASREERGTVYSPLHF. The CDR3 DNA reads TGCGCCAGCAGAGAGGAGAGGGGGACGGTATATTCACCCCTCCACTTT.

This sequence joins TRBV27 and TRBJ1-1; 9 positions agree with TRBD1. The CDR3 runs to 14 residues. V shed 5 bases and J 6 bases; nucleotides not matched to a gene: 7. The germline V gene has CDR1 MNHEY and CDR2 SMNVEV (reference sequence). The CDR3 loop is CASSIRQGDAEAFF. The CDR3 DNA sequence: TGTGCCAGCAGTATACGACAGGGGGACGCTGAAGCTTTCTTT.